The entry that follows covers one TCR beta chain sequence. Profiling relied on immunoSEQ multiplex PCR, and the TCRdb table lists in-frame clones only, not all of them. The table lists around 97,000 clones, roughly 87% of them singletons, with 5% to 7.5% in the top ten. This sample is drawn from a study of blood T cell repertoires in COVID-19. The wider study: The United States, Italy and Spain provided the acute and convalescent COVID-19 samples. Nucleic acid was either cDNA or gDNA, and it came from T cells, B-cell-depleted T cells, or PBMCs.

V dropped 4 bases and J dropped 6; count of bases not matched to a gene: 22. Germline CDR1 reads SGHRS; CDR2 reads YFSETQ. This CDR3 region has 18 residues. The rearrangement joins TRBV5-1 to TRBJ2-7, with TRBD2 matching 7 bases. The sequencing sample was made of peripheral blood. This receptor was taken from a human donor in a cohort sampled during active COVID-19. Here the CDR3 DNA reads TGCGCCAGCAGCCGGACACTTCAGGTGCGGGAGACCTTGGTCGAGCAGTACTTC. This encodes CASSRTLQVRETLVEQYF.